These T cell receptor beta chains were read from a single sample in a study of T cells after yellow fever vaccination. One entry per CDR3 protein, called by TCRdb with MiXCR from the 5' RACE reads. Of around 300,000 distinct CDR3 sequences in the sample, roughly 3.9% were seen once. This specimen was PBMCs, taken 5 days after the yellow fever booster vaccination. Receptor source: a man aged 18 to 35 who received the YFV17D yellow fever vaccine. Each CDR3 is given with its conserved first and last residue. The D gene is left open where the match is weak. Clone size is given for some rows only: seen once, a few or many times, or a class if the clone is expanded.

abundance	v_gene	d_gene	j_gene	CDR3aa	CDR3nt
NA	TRBV5-1	NA	TRBJ1-1	CASSLRVMNTEAFF	TGCGCCAGCAGCTTGCGGGTGATGAACACTGAAGCTTTCTTT
NA	TRBV15	NA	TRBJ2-7	CATSRDPGDYEQYF	TGTGCCACCAGCAGAGATCCAGGGGACTACGAGCAGTACTTC
few	TRBV20-1	TRBD2	TRBJ2-3	CSAETSGRTDTQYF	TGCAGTGCGGAGACTAGCGGCCGCACAGATACGCAGTATTTT
many	TRBV5-1	NA	TRBJ2-6	CASRDSGANVLTF	TGCGCCAGTCGAGACTCTGGGGCCAACGTCCTGACTTTC
few	TRBV6-5	TRBD1	TRBJ2-5	CASRTGEQTQYF	TGTGCCAGCAGAACAGGGGAGCAGACCCAGTACTTC
NA	TRBV29-1	TRBD2	TRBJ2-5	CSVGLAGGQTQYF	TGCAGCGTTGGACTAGCGGGGGGCCAGACCCAGTACTTC
few	TRBV6-6	TRBD2	TRBJ2-5	CASSYSGGSETQYF	TGTGCCAGCAGTTACTCGGGGGGGAGTGAGACCCAGTACTTC
NA	TRBV5-1	TRBD1	TRBJ1-6	CASSAGQADSPLHF	TGCGCCAGCAGCGCGGGACAGGCCGATTCACCCCTCCACTTT
NA	TRBV4-2	NA	TRBJ1-2	CASSQDFDKRGYTF	TGTGCCAGCAGCCAAGATTTCGATAAGCGTGGCTACACCTTC
many	TRBV7-6	NA	TRBJ1-6	CASSKIGAYNSPLHF	TGTGCCAGCAGTAAGATTGGGGCCTATAATTCACCCCTCCACTTT
NA	TRBV18	NA	TRBJ1-1	CASSPGATGTEAFF	TGTGCCAGCTCACCAGGGGCGACGGGGACTGAAGCTTTCTTT
many	TRBV29-1	NA	TRBJ2-7	CSGGSATYEQYF	TGCAGCGGCGGTAGCGCGACCTACGAGCAGTACTTC
few	TRBV7-2	NA	TRBJ2-2	CASSGWDTGELFF	TGTGCCAGCAGCGGGTGGGACACCGGGGAGCTGTTTTTT
few	TRBV5-1	TRBD1	TRBJ1-4	CASSLEATGFATNEKLFF	TGCGCCAGCAGCTTGGAAGCGACAGGGTTTGCAACTAATGAAAAACTGTTTTTT
many	TRBV20-1	TRBD2	TRBJ2-7	CSAASGGGREQYF	TGCAGTGCCGCTAGCGGGGGGGGGCGCGAGCAGTACTTC
NA	TRBV27	NA	TRBJ2-7	CASSPRQAPYEQYF	TGTGCCAGCAGTCCTCGACAGGCACCGTACGAGCAGTACTTC
few	TRBV5-1	TRBD1	TRBJ1-2	CASSTGQGVDGYTF	TGCGCCAGCAGTACGGGACAGGGCGTGGATGGCTACACCTTC
NA	TRBV12-3/TRBV12-4	NA	TRBJ2-5	CASSFTSSLGRLQETQYF	TGTGCCAGCAGTTTCACTAGTTCCCTGGGACGGCTACAAGAGACCCAGTACTTC
NA	TRBV5-6	TRBD1	TRBJ2-1	CASSPQGNGDEQFF	TGTGCCAGCAGCCCACAGGGGAATGGCGATGAGCAGTTCTTC
many	TRBV5-1	NA	TRBJ1-2	CASSLGDRSYGYTF	TGCGCCAGCAGCTTGGGAGACAGAAGCTATGGCTACACCTTC
many	TRBV10-3	NA	TRBJ1-5	CAISEVDQPQHF	TGTGCCATCAGTGAGGTGGATCAGCCCCAGCATTTT
NA	TRBV7-2	NA	TRBJ1-5	CASSGRVGNQPQHF	TGTGCCAGCAGCGGCAGGGTAGGCAATCAGCCCCAGCATTTT
many	TRBV5-1	NA	TRBJ1-3	CASSLDPPDAGNTIYF	TGCGCCAGCAGCTTGGACCCCCCAGATGCAGGAAACACCATATATTTT
NA	TRBV20-1	NA	TRBJ2-7	CSARGQSLYEQYF	TGCAGTGCTAGAGGACAGAGTCTCTACGAGCAGTACTTC
few	TRBV20-1	NA	TRBJ1-5	CSAKNVSNQPQHF	TGCAGTGCTAAAAATGTAAGCAATCAGCCCCAGCATTTT
few	TRBV9	NA	TRBJ2-2	CASSAGTPPGELFF	TGTGCCAGCAGCGCCGGGACCCCCCCCGGGGAGCTGTTTTTT
NA	TRBV24-1	TRBD1	TRBJ1-5	CATGTGYNQPQHF	TGTGCCACCGGGACAGGTTACAATCAGCCCCAGCATTTT
many	TRBV4-3	NA	TRBJ2-1	CASSRPSPIGNEQFF	TGCGCCAGCAGCCGACCATCGCCCATCGGCAATGAGCAGTTCTTC
few	TRBV5-1	NA	TRBJ2-3	CASSLEAPTQYF	TGCGCCAGCAGCTTGGAAGCGCCTACGCAGTATTTT
many	TRBV30	NA	TRBJ2-4	CAWWAGRGLHIQYF	TGTGCCTGGTGGGCAGGGAGGGGGTTACACATTCAGTACTTC
NA	TRBV30	NA	TRBJ1-1	CAWSFGREAFF	TGTGCCTGGAGTTTTGGGCGTGAAGCTTTCTTT
many	TRBV5-1	NA	TRBJ2-7	CASSPLSSYEQYF	TGCGCCAGCAGCCCTCTGAGCTCCTACGAGCAGTACTTC
few	TRBV4-1	TRBD1	TRBJ1-6	CASSQGEGANSYNSPLHF	TGCGCCAGCAGCCAAGGAGAGGGGGCGAACTCCTATAATTCACCCCTCCACTTT
many	TRBV5-5	NA	TRBJ2-5	CASTSQTGIQETQYF	TGTGCCAGCACCTCCCAGACGGGGATCCAAGAGACCCAGTACTTC
few	TRBV11-2	NA	TRBJ2-3	CASSLVGAGRSTDTQYF	TGTGCCAGCAGCTTAGTGGGGGCGGGGAGGTCCACAGATACGCAGTATTTT
few	TRBV6-5	NA	TRBJ2-6	CASSYSADSGANVLTF	TGTGCCAGCAGTTACTCGGCAGACTCTGGGGCCAACGTCCTGACTTTC
many	TRBV6-5	NA	TRBJ1-2	CASSLYTF	TGTGCCAGCAGCCTATACACCTTC
few	TRBV12-3/TRBV12-4	NA	TRBJ2-1	CASSGMGQFF	TGTGCCAGCAGCGGTATGGGGCAGTTCTTC
NA	TRBV4-2	NA	TRBJ2-5	CASSPNIVVGETQYF	TGTGCCAGCAGCCCGAATATCGTAGTGGGAGAGACCCAGTACTTC
few	TRBV7-6	TRBD2	TRBJ2-7	CASSLGPSGGTYEQYF	TGTGCCAGCAGCTTAGGCCCAAGCGGGGGTACCTACGAGCAGTACTTC
few	TRBV20-1	NA	TRBJ2-7	CSAPLSLYEQYF	TGCAGTGCCCCCCTCTCTCTCTACGAGCAGTACTTC
few	TRBV2	TRBD2	TRBJ2-3	CASSVNSGDTDTQYF	TGTGCCAGCAGTGTAAATAGCGGGGACACAGATACGCAGTATTTT
NA	TRBV20-1	TRBD2	TRBJ2-5	CSAPLLAGDKTQYF	TGCAGTGCTCCCCTTTTAGCGGGGGATAAGACCCAGTACTTC
few	TRBV18	NA	TRBJ1-1	CASSPAGRNTEAFF	TGTGCCAGCTCACCGGCGGGAAGGAACACTGAAGCTTTCTTT
NA	TRBV7-2	NA	TRBJ2-1	CASSLDGGGVNDEQFF	TGTGCCAGCAGCTTAGATGGAGGCGGGGTCAACGATGAGCAGTTCTTC
many	TRBV20-1	NA	TRBJ2-3	CSARDKPATYTDTQYF	TGCAGTGCTAGAGATAAGCCGGCGACCTACACAGATACGCAGTATTTT
many	TRBV5-4	TRBD1	TRBJ2-1	CATEQGARNNEQFF	TGTGCCACCGAACAGGGGGCCCGTAACAATGAGCAGTTCTTC
few	TRBV4-3	NA	TRBJ2-4	CASSQAGGGGIIQYF	TGCGCCAGCAGCCAAGCGGGGGGCGGGGGCATCATTCAGTACTTC
NA	TRBV6-6	TRBD2	TRBJ2-5	CASSHRRTSQETQYF	TGTGCCAGCAGTCACCGCCGGACTAGCCAAGAGACCCAGTACTTC